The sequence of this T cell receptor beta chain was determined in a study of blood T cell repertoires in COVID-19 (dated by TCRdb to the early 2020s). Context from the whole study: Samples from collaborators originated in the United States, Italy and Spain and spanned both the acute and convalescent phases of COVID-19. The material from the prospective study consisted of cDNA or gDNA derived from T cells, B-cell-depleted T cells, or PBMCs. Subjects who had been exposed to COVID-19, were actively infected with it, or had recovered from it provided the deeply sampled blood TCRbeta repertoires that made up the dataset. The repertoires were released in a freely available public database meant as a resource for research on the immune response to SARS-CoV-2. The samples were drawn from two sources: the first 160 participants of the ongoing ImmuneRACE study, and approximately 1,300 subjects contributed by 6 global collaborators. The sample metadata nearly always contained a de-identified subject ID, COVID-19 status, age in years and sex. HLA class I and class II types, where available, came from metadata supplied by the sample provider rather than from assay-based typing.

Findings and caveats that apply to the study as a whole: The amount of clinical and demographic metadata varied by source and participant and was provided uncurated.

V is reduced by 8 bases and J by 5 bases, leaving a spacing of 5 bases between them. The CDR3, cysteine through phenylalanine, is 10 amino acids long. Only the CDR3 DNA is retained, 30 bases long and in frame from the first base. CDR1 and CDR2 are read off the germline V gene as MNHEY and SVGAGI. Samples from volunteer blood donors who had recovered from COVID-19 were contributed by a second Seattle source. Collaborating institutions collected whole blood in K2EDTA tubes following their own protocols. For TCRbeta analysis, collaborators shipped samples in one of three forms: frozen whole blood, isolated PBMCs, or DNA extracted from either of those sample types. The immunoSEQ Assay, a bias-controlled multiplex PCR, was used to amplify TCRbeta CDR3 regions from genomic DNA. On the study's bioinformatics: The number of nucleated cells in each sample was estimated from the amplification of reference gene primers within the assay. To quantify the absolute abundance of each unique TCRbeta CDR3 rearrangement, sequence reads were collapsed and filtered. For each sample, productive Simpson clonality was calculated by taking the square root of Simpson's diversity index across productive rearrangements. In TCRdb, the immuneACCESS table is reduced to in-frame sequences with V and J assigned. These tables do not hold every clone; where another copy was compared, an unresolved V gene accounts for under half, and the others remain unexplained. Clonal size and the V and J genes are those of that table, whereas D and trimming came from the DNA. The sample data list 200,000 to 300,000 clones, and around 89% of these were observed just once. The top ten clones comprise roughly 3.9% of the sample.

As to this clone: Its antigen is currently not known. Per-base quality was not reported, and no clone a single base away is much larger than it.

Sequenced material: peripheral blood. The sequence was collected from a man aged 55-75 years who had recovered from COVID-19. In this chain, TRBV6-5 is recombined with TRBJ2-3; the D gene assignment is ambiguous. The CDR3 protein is CASGQDTQYF. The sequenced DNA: TGTGCCAGCGGGCAAGATACGCAGTATTTT.